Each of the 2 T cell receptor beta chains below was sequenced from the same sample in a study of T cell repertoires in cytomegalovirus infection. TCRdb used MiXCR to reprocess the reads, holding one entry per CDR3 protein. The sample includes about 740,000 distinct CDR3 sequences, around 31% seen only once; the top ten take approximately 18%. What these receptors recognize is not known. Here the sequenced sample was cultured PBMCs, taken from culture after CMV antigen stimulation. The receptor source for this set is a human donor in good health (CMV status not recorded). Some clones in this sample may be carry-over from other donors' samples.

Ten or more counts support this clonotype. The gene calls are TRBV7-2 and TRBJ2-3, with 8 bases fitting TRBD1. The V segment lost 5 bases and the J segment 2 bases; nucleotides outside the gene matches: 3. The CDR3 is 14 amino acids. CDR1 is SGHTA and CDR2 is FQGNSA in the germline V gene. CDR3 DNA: TGTGCCAGCAGCCGACAGGGGTACACAGATACGCAGTATTTT. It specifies CASSRQGYTDTQYF.

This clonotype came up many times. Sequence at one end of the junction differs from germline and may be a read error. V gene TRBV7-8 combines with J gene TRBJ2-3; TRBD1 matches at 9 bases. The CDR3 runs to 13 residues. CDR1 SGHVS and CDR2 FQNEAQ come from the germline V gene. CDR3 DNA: TGTGCCAGCAGCTCCCCTGGCTGGGGACAGGGCGTTTTT. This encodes CASSSPGWGQGVF.